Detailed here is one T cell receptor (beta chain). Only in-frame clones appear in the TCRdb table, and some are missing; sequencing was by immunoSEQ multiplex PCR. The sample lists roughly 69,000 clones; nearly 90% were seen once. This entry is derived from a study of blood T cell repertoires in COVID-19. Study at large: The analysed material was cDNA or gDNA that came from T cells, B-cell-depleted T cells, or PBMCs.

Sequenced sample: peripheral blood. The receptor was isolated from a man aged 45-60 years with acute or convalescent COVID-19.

The CDR3 region is CASRVLAFGAEAFF. Here the CDR3 DNA reads TGTGCCAGCAGGGTCTTAGCGTTTGGGGCTGAAGCTTTCTTT. The chain employs TRBV27 and TRBJ1-1; D ambiguous. V lost 6 bases, J lost 6 bases, and 17 bases lay in between. The CDR3 loop spans 14 amino acids. Germline V CDR1 and CDR2: MNHEY, SMNVEV (reference sequence).